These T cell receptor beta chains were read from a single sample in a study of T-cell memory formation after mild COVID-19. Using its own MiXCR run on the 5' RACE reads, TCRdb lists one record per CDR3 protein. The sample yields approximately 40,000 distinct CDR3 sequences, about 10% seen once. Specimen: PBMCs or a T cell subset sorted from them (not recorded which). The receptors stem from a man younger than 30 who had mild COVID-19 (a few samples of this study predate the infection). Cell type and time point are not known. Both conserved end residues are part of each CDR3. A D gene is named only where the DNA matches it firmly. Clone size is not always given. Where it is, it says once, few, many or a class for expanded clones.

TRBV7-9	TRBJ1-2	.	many	TGTGCCACTGGTTCGAAGGTGTCGCGTACTCCTAGAATCGATGGCTACACCTTC	CATGSKVSRTPRIDGYTF
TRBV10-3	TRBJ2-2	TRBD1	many	TGTGCCATCTTCGGAGGGACAGGGATCGCCGGGGAGCTGTTTTTT	CAIFGGTGIAGELFF
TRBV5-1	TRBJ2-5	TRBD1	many	TGCGCCAGCAGCTTGTGGGACAGGGGGCTAGAGACCCAGTACTTC	CASSLWDRGLETQYF
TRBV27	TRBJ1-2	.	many	TGTGCCAGCAGACCCTTAAAGGGGCAGGGTGCCCTAGCTAACTATGGCTACACCTTC	CASRPLKGQGALANYGYTF
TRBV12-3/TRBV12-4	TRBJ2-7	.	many	TGTGCCAGCAGTCAAGTGCTGGACTACGAGCAGTACTTC	CASSQVLDYEQYF
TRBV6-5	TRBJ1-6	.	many	TGTGCCAGCGGGATGGACACAACACCCGCATCACCCCTCCACTTT	CASGMDTTPASPLHF
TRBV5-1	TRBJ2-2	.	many	TGCGCCAGCAGCAGCCAGGGTTTAGGCACCGGGGAGCTGTTTTTT	CASSSQGLGTGELFF
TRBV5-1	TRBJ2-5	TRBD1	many	TGCGCCAGCAGCTTGGGGGACAGGGACCAAGAGACCCAGTACTTC	CASSLGDRDQETQYF
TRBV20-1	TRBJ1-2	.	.	TGCAGTGCTAGCAGGGTAGAGGGTGGCCACACCTTC	CSASRVEGGHTF
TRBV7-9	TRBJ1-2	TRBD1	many	TGTGCCAGCAGCTTACCCGACAGGGAAGGTGGCTACACCTTC	CASSLPDREGGYTF
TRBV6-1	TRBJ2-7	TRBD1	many	TGTGCCAGCAGTGAAGAAGAGGGGACAGGGTCGCACGAGCAGTACTTC	CASSEEEGTGSHEQYF
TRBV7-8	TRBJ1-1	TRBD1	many	TGTGCCAGCAGCATCCGGACAGGGAACACTGAAGCTTTCTTT	CASSIRTGNTEAFF
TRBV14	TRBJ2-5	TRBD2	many	TGTGCCAGCAGCCAATTTCGCGGGGGTGTCCAAGAGACCCAGTACTTC	CASSQFRGGVQETQYF
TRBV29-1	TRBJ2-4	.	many	TGCAGCGTCGGGACAGCCAAAAACATTCAGTACTTC	CSVGTAKNIQYF
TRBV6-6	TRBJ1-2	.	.	TGTGCCAGCAGTTACTTGGGGAGTGGTGGCTACACCTTC	CASSYLGSGGYTF
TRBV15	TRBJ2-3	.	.	TGTGCCACCAGCACCCCGTTGGGAATTGGCACAGATACGCAGTATTTT	CATSTPLGIGTDTQYF
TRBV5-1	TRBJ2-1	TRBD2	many	TGCGCCAGCAGCCTAGCGGGGGGGCCCAATGAGCAGTTCTTC	CASSLAGGPNEQFF